The next 15 T cell receptor beta chains were all read from a single sample in a study of OX40 agonist ivuxolimab in advanced cancers. Only in-frame clones appear in the TCRdb table, and some are missing; sequencing was by immunoSEQ multiplex PCR. Among some 44,000 clones listed, roughly 86% were seen once. This material consisted of CD4+ or CD8+ T cells sorted from blood, taken in a trial of the OX40 agonist ivuxolimab. The receptor set was obtained from an adult with an advanced solid tumor such as melanoma, head and neck, liver or kidney cancer.

This chain uses TRBV28 with TRBJ1-6; no clear D gene. The CDR3 runs 14 residues. Trimming shortened V by 1 base and J by 1 base, and 2 bases separated the two germline ends. CDR1 is MDHEN, CDR2 SYDVKM, per germline. The CDR3 spells CASSLLSYNSPLHF. The CDR3 DNA reads TGTGCCAGCAGTTTATTGTCCTATAATTCACCCCTCCACTTT.

This rearrangement joins TRBV9 to TRBJ2-1; TRBD2 might be the D (6 bases). This CDR3 has 16 residues. Germline CDR1 SGDLS, CDR2 YYNGEE. Trimming removed 3 bases from V and 8 bases from J, with 21 bases in between. CDR3 region: CASSDPRSSGGDEQFF. CDR3 bases: TGTGCCAGCAGCGATCCCAGATCCTCGGGCGGGGATGAGCAGTTCTTC.

V usage is TRBV7-3 and J usage is TRBJ2-7, with 8 positions matching TRBD1. Looked up from germline, CDR1 is SGHTA and CDR2 is FQGTGA. The CDR3 has 14 amino acids. The ends lost 2 bases at V and 6 bases at J; junction bases unmatched: 6. The CDR3 region has the DNA TGTGCCAGCAGCTTAGAGGACAGGGTAGGCGAGCAGTACTTC. The encoded protein is CASSLEDRVGEQYF.

This clone showed up just a few times. J is TRBJ2-3 and V is TRBV19; 8 bases map to TRBD1. V lost 1 base to trimming and J lost 6 bases; unmatched junction nucleotides: 6. Germline values: CDR1 LNHDA, CDR2 SQIVND (reference sequence). The CDR3 is 15 residues long. The CDR3 bases are TGTGCCAGTAGTATAGGGACAGGGTATCGGGATACGCAGTATTTT. It is translated as CASSIGTGYRDTQYF.

This clone was found once. V is TRBV9 and J is TRBJ2-2, with D unclear. CDR1 is SGDLS and CDR2 is YYNGEE in the germline V gene. Trimming shortened V by 1 base and J by 4 bases, and 14 bases separated the two germline ends. CDR3 length: 16 residues. Here the CDR3 reads CASSVRSSASTGELFF. CDR3 sequence (DNA): TGTGCCAGCAGCGTAAGGTCGAGCGCCTCCACCGGGGAGCTGTTTTTT.

The chain employs TRBV27 and TRBJ1-5; D is possibly TRBD1 (5 bases). Germline CDR1 is MNHEY and CDR2 is SMNVEV (reference sequence). Deletions cut 0 bases from V and 8 bases from J, with 14 bases between. The CDR3 runs 15 residues. CDR3 sequence reads: CASSLSRQTGEPQHF. The CDR3 region has the DNA TGTGCCAGCAGTTTATCAAGACAGACCGGAGAGCCCCAGCATTTT.

CDR3 sequence reads: CASSQGRRNEQFF. The DNA for the CDR3 is TGCGCCAGCAGCCAGGGGAGACGCAATGAGCAGTTCTTC. This chain links TRBV4-3 with TRBJ2-1; D perhaps matches TRBD2 (5 bases). The CDR3 spans 13 residues. Trimming cost V 3 bases and J 6 bases, with 9 bases left between them. Germline CDR1 reads LGHNA; CDR2 reads YSLEER.

The V gene is TRBV2, the J gene TRBJ1-1, with a weak D call TRBD1 (5 bases). CDR1 and CDR2 (germline): SNHLY, FYNNEI. The CDR3 covers 16 residues. V shed 6 bases and J shed 3 bases, with 20 bases lying between them. CDR3 bases: TGTGCCAGCAGCGCCCGGGACCCCGAAAAACACACTGAAGCTTTCTTT. It is translated as CASSARDPEKHTEAFF.

The chain links TRBV7-2 to TRBJ2-1, with D possibly being TRBD2 (5 bases). V lost 6 bases, J lost 8 bases, and 11 bases lay in between. In germline, CDR1 is SGHTA, CDR2 FQGNSA. The CDR3 length is 12 residues. CDR3 in DNA: TGTGCCAGCAGTTCAGCGGTGGATGAGCAGTTCTTC. Protein sequence: CASSSAVDEQFF.

V and J are TRBV5-4 and TRBJ2-1; D unresolved. The CDR3 contains 14 residues. The germline V gene has CDR1 SGHNT and CDR2 YYREEE (reference sequence). The ends were cut back, 0 bases at V and 3 bases at J, with 7 bases in the middle. The CDR3 loop is CASSLEVDYNEQFF. The CDR3 DNA reads TGTGCCAGCAGCTTGGAGGTCGACTACAATGAGCAGTTCTTC.

This clone was seen a single time. This chain joins TRBV5-1 and TRBJ2-5; 8 positions agree with TRBD1. The CDR3 covers 14 residues. The germline V gene has CDR1 SGHRS and CDR2 YFSETQ. V was clipped by 7 bases and J by 3 bases; unmatched bases: 8. The CDR3 spells CASGPDRVEETQYF. DNA of the CDR3: TGCGCCAGCGGCCCGGACAGGGTTGAAGAGACCCAGTACTTC. Full variable domain (outside the CDR3, taken from reference TRBV5-1 and TRBJ2-5): KAGVTQTPRYLIKTRGQQVTLSCSPISGHRSVSWYQQTPGQGLQFLFEYFSETQRNKGNFPGRFSGRQFSNSRSEMNVSTLELGDSALYLCASGPDRVEETQYFGPGTRLLVL.

CDR3 in amino acids: CASSLYPGGLETQYF. CDR3 DNA: TGTGCCAGCAGTTTATATCCAGGGGGCCTTGAGACCCAGTACTTC. V is TRBV27 and J is TRBJ2-5; 8 bases are a match to TRBD1. The junction had 6 bases not matched to a gene; V was cut back by 1 base and J by 5 bases. The V gene's germline CDR1 is MNHEY and CDR2 SMNVEV (reference sequence). The length of the CDR3 is 15 residues.

The chain employs TRBV4-3 and TRBJ1-1; D unclear. CDR1 and CDR2 from the germline V gene are LGHNA and YSLEER. Trimming removed 1 base from V and 0 bases from J, with 6 bases in between. The CDR3 is 14 amino acids. CDR3 nucleotide sequence: TGCGCCAGCAGCCAAGGGGGAATGAACACTGAAGCTTTCTTT. Translating it yields CASSQGGMNTEAFF.

The rearrangement joins TRBV6-5 to TRBJ2-1, with D possibly TRBD2 on 6 matching bases. Trimming stripped 2 bases from V and 4 bases from J, with 15 bases between. CDR3 length: 16 amino acids. Germline V gives CDR1 MNHEY, CDR2 SVGAGI. The CDR3 sequence: CASSYPGLGPYNEQFF. The CDR3 nucleotides are TGTGCCAGCAGTTACCCGGGACTTGGCCCATACAATGAGCAGTTCTTC.

The CDR3 is CASSLTTGGANDQPQHF. In DNA form, the CDR3 reads TGTGCCAGCAGCTTAACGACAGGGGGCGCAAATGATCAGCCCCAGCATTTT. The J gene is TRBJ1-5, the V gene TRBV5-4, with 10 bases fitting TRBD1. The V gene end was trimmed by 2 bases and the J gene end by 5 bases; junction bases not matched to a gene: 10. This CDR3 region has 17 residues. Germline-derived CDR1 and CDR2 are SGHNT and YYREEE (reference sequence).